Reported below is one T cell receptor beta chain. This clonotype has at least ten counts. Its antigen remains unidentified. No much larger clone exists at a distance of one base, and base qualities are not known. This entry is derived from a study of blood T cells in healthy people across ages (dated by TCRdb to 2014 to 2015). A note on the overall study: In model experiments, roughly one uniquely barcoded TCR beta cDNA molecule per two T cells was captured by template switching. The donors were divided into four age groups: young (average around 16 years), middle-aged (around 41), aged (roughly 66) and long-lived (82). Using the same blood draw, the study looked at two additional independent replicas of 1 million unique cDNA reads for two donors, one aged 18 to 30 and the other aged 80 or older. To avoid experimental bias, donors of different ages were distributed randomly across sequencing lanes. To track age-related changes in TCR beta repertoire diversity, the study relied on deep sequencing normalized with unique cDNA molecular identifiers. Study-wide conclusions, independent of this receptor: Estimates of total diversity based on one million sequenced T cells were considered lower bounds and underestimates. Since profiling was done on bulk unsorted PBMCs, naive and antigen-experienced compartments could not be conclusively compared. The CMV infection status of donors was not known, potentially confounding age-related changes in expanded clonotypes. The percentage of naive T cells measured by flow cytometry correlated strongly with observed TCR beta diversity. Compared with the aged group, the long-lived group had more naive CD4+ T cells, fewer expanded clones and increased TCR diversity, a pattern suggesting age selection. Observed TCR beta diversity per million T cells fell roughly linearly with age, and a significant reduction was already apparent by age approximately 41.

CDR1 is given as DFQATT and CDR2 as SNEGSKA, both from the germline V gene (reference sequence). From cysteine to phenylalanine, the CDR3 is 14 amino acids long. The sequence is cut down to CDR3 DNA, 42 bases in frame from base 1. V is clipped by 6 bases and J by 0 bases, and the sequence between their germline boundaries is 12 bases long. Libraries came from 5' RACE. Sequenced using an Illumina HiSeq 2500. A second PCR of about 6 to 11 cycles was performed with a sample-barcoded 5' primer and a J-beta primer mix. A template-switch 5' adaptor carrying 12 random nucleotides introduced a unique molecular identifier onto each TCR beta cDNA molecule. Each sample yielded at least 3 million CDR3-containing paired-end reads. First-strand cDNA synthesis was performed from all RNA using the Mint cDNA synthesis kit, with priming by a TRBC-specific oligonucleotide. After uracil-DNA glycosylase treatment, a first 18-cycle PCR used universal primers M1SS and BC2_uni_R on all cDNA. In the source study's methods: For normalization, 1 million high-quality reads, each with a distinct molecular identifier, were randomly selected from each sample. Reads sharing molecular identifiers were discarded rather than binned into consensus sequences. MiTCR, with a Q25 quality threshold and the strictest error-elimination algorithm, was used for CDR3 identification, clonotype clustering and error correction. A nonparametric unseen species model using Euler transformation provided a lower-bound estimate of total TCR beta diversity. TCRdb reprocessing: public reads trimmed at Q25 with fastp, clones called with MiXCR, in-frame beta chains kept. Every entry covers one CDR3 protein and lists the most common genes and DNA from its rows. The V and J calls come from TCRdb's annotation, not from the publication. Across this sample there are some 780,000 distinct CDR3 sequences, with around 50% seen only once. Clones ranked in the top ten supply around 24% of the sample.

Systemically healthy Caucasian individuals from Russia, around 38 in total and aged about 6 to 95 years, were included as donors. Each donor gave ten milliliters of peripheral blood, collected into EDTA-treated Vacutainer tubes. PBMCs were isolated by Ficoll-Paque density-gradient centrifugation, with at least 7 million obtained per sample. Trizol reagent was used to extract total RNA from PBMCs, with at least 5 micrograms per sample. Naive CD45RAhigh/CD27high T cell percentages were measured by flow cytometry on a PBMC aliquot from every donor. This chain is built from TRBV20-1 and TRBJ2-1, with a weak D call of TRBD2 (6 bases match). Sequencing was done on a sample of blood. The sequence was collected from a man aged 40-55 years in good health. The DNA reads as follows: TGCAGTGCCCGCTCGGGGGACTCCTACAATGAGCAGTTCTTC. The encoded protein is CSARSGDSYNEQFF.